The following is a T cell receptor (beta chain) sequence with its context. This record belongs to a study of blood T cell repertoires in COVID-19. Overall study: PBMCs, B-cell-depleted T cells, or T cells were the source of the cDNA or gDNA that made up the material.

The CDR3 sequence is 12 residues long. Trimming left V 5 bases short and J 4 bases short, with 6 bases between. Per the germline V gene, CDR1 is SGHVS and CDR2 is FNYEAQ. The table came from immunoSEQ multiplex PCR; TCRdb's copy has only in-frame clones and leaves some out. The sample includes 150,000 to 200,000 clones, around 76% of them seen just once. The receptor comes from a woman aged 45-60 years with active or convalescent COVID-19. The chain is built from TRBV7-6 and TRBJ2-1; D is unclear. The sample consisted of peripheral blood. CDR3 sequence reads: CASSRAYNEQFF. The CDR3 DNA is TGTGCCAGCAGCCGAGCTTACAATGAGCAGTTCTTC.